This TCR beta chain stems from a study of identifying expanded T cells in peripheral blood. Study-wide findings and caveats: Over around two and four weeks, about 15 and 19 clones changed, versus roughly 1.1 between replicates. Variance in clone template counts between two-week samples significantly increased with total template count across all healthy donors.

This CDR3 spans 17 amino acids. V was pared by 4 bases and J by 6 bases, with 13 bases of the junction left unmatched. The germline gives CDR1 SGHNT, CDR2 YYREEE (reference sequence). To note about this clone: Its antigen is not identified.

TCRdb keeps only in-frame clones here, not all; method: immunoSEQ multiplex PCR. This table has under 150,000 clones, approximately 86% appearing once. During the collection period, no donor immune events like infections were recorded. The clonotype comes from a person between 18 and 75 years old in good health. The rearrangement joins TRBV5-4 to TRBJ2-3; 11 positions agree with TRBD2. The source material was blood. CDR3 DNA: TGTGCCAGCAGCCCGTCCCCCCAACTAGCGGGGGCTGATACGCAGTATTTT. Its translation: CASSPSPQLAGADTQYF.